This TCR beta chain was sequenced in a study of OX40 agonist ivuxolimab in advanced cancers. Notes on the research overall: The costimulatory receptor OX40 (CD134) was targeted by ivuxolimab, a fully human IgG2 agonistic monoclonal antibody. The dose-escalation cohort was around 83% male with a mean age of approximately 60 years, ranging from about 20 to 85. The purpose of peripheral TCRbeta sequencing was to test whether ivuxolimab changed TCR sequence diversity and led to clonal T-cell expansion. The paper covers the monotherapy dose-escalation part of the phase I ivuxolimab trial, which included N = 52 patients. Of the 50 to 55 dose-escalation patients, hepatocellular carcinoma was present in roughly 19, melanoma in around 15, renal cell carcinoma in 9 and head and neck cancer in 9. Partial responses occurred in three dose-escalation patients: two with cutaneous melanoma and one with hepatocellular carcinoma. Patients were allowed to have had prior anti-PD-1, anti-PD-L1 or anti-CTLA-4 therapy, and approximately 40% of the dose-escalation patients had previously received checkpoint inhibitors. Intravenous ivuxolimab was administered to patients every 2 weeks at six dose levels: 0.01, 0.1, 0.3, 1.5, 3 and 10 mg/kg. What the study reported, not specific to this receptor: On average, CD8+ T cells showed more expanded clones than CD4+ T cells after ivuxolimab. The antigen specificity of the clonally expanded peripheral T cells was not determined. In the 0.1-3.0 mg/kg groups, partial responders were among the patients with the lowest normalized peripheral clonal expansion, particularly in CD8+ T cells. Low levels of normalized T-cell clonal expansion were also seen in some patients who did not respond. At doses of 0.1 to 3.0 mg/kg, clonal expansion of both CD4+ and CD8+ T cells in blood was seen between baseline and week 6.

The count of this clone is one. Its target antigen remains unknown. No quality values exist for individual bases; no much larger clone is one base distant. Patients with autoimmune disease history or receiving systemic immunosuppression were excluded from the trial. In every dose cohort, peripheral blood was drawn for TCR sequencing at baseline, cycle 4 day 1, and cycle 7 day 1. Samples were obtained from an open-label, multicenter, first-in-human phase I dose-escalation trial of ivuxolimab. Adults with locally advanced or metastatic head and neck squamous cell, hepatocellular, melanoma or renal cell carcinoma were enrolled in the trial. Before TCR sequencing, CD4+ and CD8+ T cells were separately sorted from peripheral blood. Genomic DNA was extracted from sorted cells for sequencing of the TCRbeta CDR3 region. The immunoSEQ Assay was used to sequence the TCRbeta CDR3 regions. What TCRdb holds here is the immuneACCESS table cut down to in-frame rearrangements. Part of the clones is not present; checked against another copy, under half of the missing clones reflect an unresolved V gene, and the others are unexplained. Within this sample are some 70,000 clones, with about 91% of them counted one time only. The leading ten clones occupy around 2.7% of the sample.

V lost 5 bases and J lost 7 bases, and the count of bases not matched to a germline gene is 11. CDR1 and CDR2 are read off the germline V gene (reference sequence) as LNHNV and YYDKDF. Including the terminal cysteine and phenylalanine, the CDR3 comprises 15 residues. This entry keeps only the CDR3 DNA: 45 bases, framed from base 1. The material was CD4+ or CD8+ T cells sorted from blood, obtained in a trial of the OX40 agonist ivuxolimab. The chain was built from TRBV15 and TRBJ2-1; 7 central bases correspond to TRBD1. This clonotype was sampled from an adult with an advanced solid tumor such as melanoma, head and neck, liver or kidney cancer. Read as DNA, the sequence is TGTGCCACCAGCGGGGCCTTACACAGGGGTAATGAGCAGTTCTTC. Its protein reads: CATSGALHRGNEQFF.